This T cell receptor (beta chain) was identified during a study of T cell responses to AZD1222 COVID-19 vaccine. Comments on this clone: Its antigen is undetermined.

This table comes from immunoSEQ multiplex PCR, and its TCRdb copy is limited to in-frame clones, with some not included. The sample has about 160,000 clones, approximately 90% seen once. Findings of the study overall: Nearly half of unique spike-specific TCRs reportedly avoided B.1.351 and B.1.1.7 mutated regions. Repertoires were obtained solely post-peak T cell response. The donor cohort was predominantly white British with a female majority, and clonal diversity may have been underestimated. Spike-spanning, vaccine-associated CD4 TCRs were dominant at 160-218 and 743-854.

The CDR3 consists of 13 residues. The germline gives CDR1 SGHRS, CDR2 YFSETQ. The ends lost 5 bases at V and 5 bases at J; junction bases unmatched: 3. This clonotype was obtained from an adult in good health. The sequencing here drew on peripheral blood, taken on day 0 of AZD1222 vaccination. The rearrangement joins TRBV5-1 to TRBJ2-7, with 11 nucleotides matching TRBD1. The chain's CDR3 is CASRRTGGNEQYF. The CDR3 nucleotides are TGCGCCAGCAGACGGACAGGGGGCAACGAGCAGTACTTC.